Each of the 7 T cell receptor beta chains below was sequenced from the same sample in a study of post-analysis software for immune sequencing data. Whole-study findings and limits: Roughly 5 TRBV segments occurring more often in patients than controls included TRBV5-6, TRBV5-1 and TRBV20-1.

Tagging with unique molecular identifiers was a feature of the TCR beta cDNA libraries. TCRdb itself ran the PCR reads through MiXCR, one entry per CDR3 protein. The sample holds some 690,000 distinct CDR3 sequences, just under 30% seen once. Their antigens remain unidentified. The sequenced sample was blood. The receptors stem from a girl between 10 and 17 years old with multiple sclerosis.

This clonotype has ten or more counts. The rearrangement links TRBV4-3 to TRBJ2-7, with 9 bases lining up with TRBD1. V trimming: 3 bases; J trimming: 4 bases; junction bases outside the gene matches: 10. Germline V lookup: CDR1 LGHNA, CDR2 YSLEER. The CDR3 is made up of 16 amino acids. The CDR3, as DNA: TGCGCCAGCAGCCATGAGGCCGGGACAGGGAAATACGAGCAGTACTTC. It yields the protein CASSHEAGTGKYEQYF.

V and J are TRBV7-2 and TRBJ2-4, with D perhaps matching TRBD2 (6 bases). The DNA end favors TRBJ2-7, so the J call may be wrong. Germline V gives CDR1 SGHTA, CDR2 FQGNSA. The CDR3 spans 13 residues. The CDR3 coding sequence is TGTGCCAGCAGCCTTGGAGGGAGCCACGAGCAGTACTTC. Translation: CASSLGGSHEQYF.

Points on this clonotype: A much larger clone differs by one base, so this may be a read error. J is TRBJ2-7 and V is TRBV20-1, with a tentative D call TRBD2 (6 bases). The CDR3 is 13 amino acids. The V gene lost 3 bases and the J gene lost 4 bases, with 13 bases spanning the gap. Germline values: CDR1 DFQATT, CDR2 SNEGSKA (reference sequence). The CDR3 spells CSAREGRRYEQYF. CDR3 DNA sequence: TGCAGTGCTAGGGAGGGGCGAAGGTACGAGCAGTACTTC.

The chain carries TRBV20-1 and TRBJ1-2; TRBD1 agrees at 7 bases. The CDR3 length is 11 residues. V lost 4 bases and J lost 8; bases outside the gene matches: 4. Germline V CDR1 and CDR2: DFQATT, SNEGSKA (reference sequence). This CDR3 is CSANDREGYTF. CDR3 DNA: TGCAGTGCTAACGACAGGGAAGGCTACACCTTC.

This clonotype was found many times. This sequence joins TRBV12-3 or TRBV12-4 and TRBJ2-6; TRBD1 agrees at 9 bases. This CDR3 is built from 18 residues. After removal of 7 bases from V and 0 bases from J, the junction contained 10 bases not matched to a gene. CDR3 loop: CASTPTGGRLSGANVLTF. CDR3 nucleotide sequence: TGTGCCAGCACCCCGACAGGGGGGAGACTCTCTGGGGCCAACGTCCTGACTTTC.

CDR3 coding DNA: TGCGCCAGCAGGGAGGGTGGGCCCTACACCTTC. This codes for CASREGGPYTF. V and J are TRBV10-2 and TRBJ1-2; no definite D call. V lost 6 bases and J lost 10, with 12 bases in between. Germline V gene data show CDR1 as WSHSY and CDR2 as SAAADI. The CDR3 spans 11 residues.

This clonotype was detected a few times. The rearrangement joins TRBV6-1 to TRBJ2-5, with D tentatively TRBD1 (6 bases). CDR3 length: 18 amino acids. V was pared by 5 bases and J by 4 bases, with 26 bases between. The germline V gene encodes CDR1 MNHNS and CDR2 SASEGT. CDR3 protein: CASSLTLPLWGRSETQYF. CDR3 DNA: TGTGCCAGCAGTCTCACCCTCCCCTTGTGGGGGCGCTCAGAGACCCAGTACTTC.